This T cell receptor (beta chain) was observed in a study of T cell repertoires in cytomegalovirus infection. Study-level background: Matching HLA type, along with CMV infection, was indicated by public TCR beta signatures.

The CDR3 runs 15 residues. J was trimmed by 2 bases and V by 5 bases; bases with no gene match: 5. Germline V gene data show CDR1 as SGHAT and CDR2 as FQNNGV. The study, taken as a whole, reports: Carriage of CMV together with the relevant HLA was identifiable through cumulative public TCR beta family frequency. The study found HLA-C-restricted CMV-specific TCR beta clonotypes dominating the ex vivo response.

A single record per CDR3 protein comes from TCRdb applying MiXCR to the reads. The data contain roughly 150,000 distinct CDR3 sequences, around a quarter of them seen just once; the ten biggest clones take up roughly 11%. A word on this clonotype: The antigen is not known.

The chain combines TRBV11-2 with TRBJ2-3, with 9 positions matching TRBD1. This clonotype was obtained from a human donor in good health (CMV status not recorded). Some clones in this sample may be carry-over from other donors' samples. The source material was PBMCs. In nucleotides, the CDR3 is TGTGCCAGCAGCCAAGGGACAGGGAACACAGATACGCAGTATTTT. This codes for CASSQGTGNTDTQYF.